The present TCR beta chain was sequenced within a study of cytomegalovirus exposure and HLA in healthy donors (dated by TCRdb to 2016 to 2017). Context from the whole study: In an earlier analysis of some 550 of the donors, approximately 300 Gb of sequence data and 117 million unique TCR beta sequences from about 190 million T cells were reported. An early release that covered fewer than 800 HLA-typed donors contained approximately 300 gigabases of sequencing data and 65 million to 100 million unique TCR sequences. Among the approximately 400 genotyped donors, more than 70% belonged to the genetic ancestry cluster associated with self-reported Caucasian donors. The study aimed to test whether signatures of past pathogen exposure could be identified by cataloging public T cell receptors. The study profiled the T cell repertoires of fewer than 850 subjects by immunosequencing and related them to cytomegalovirus serostatus. In addition to the first cohort of 666 subjects, a separate validation cohort of approximately 110 different subjects was used. To predict cytomegalovirus infection status, the study brought together high-throughput TCR immunosequencing, statistical association of individual TCRs with disease status, and machine learning. A later analysis re-examined previously published TCR beta repertoires from several hundred donors and added high-resolution HLA genotyping to investigate patterns of TCR occurrence. Rather than drawing on any new phenotypic data, the later analysis identified candidate immune exposures from TCR beta sequences and the way those sequences occurred across donors. An earlier analysis of several hundred of the donors used high-throughput TCR beta sequencing to judge whether each TCR beta V gene segment behaved as functional or pseudogenic. Donor age, sex, ethnicity and CMV serostatus were compiled together with the repertoire data. In a later genetic analysis, genome-wide SNP genotypes for about 65% of the 666 donors were used, and that subset was treated as a discovery cohort. Every repertoire in the discovery cohort had been generated on one and the same sequencing platform. Class I and class II HLA loci were covered by the typing at four-digit resolution. The number of donors typed differed by locus, with roughly 620-630 for A, B, C, DRB1 and DQB1, around 500 for DQA1, 606 for DPA1, and 400 to 490 for DPB1. A few DR-DQ haplotypes were treated as single units for association and clustering because of strong linkage in the cohort. Across 398 genotyped donors of the cohort, an average of about 220,000 unique TCR beta nucleotide sequences per donor were sequenced, and about a sixth of those sequences were non-productive. Here is what the overall study found, with its caveats: Most TCR sequences were seen in very few donors, while some public TCRs were found in many individuals. Roughly uniform sequencing depth across donors was assumed in presence/absence analyses, although this assumption may not hold. In a later analysis, the rate of TCR association differed among HLA loci, with DRB1 alleles having the most associated TCRs and HLA-C alleles having the fewest. According to a later analysis, parvovirus B19, influenza, CMV and Epstein-Barr virus appeared linked to several top co-occurrence clusters. The earlier analysis of 587 of the donors excluded some 16 rarely observed V segments, including chromosome 9 orphons, because counts were too low. Correlated functional status among segregating V segments might reflect linkage disequilibrium, but an unknown experimental factor could not be ruled out. A further reported finding was that TCR beta sequences accurately predicted the HLA-A and HLA-B alleles for most subjects in the first cohort. An earlier analysis of approximately 540 of the donors showed that most TCR beta V segments appeared in productive rearrangements either about 87% or about 30% of the time, which broadly matched IMGT annotations. When HLA alleles, especially DR and DQ, strongly co-occurred, attributing TCR associations to individual alleles was difficult. A later genetic analysis reported fewer N-insertions in productive TCRs among donors in an Asian-associated ancestry cluster than the approximately 700-donor mean. HLA typing was unavailable for some donors at each locus, so association tests used only the typed subset. An association between a missense DCLRE1C variant and V-gene and J-gene trimming of TCR beta chains was found in a later genetic analysis and replicated in an independent cohort. The authors suggested that the approach could potentially be extended to other disease states and immunological phenotypes. Cytomegalovirus status was reported to be diagnosed by the classifier with high specificity and sensitivity in both the original and validation cohorts. Compared with equally common non-associated chains, HLA-associated TCR beta chains in a later analysis were more clonally expanded and had lower generation probabilities. Some IMGT-functional V segments, including TRBV6-2 and TRBV6-3, could not be told apart with the 87-base-pair reads, so those segments were excluded. In a later analysis, most CMV-associated TCR beta chains were found to appear HLA-restricted, with HLA associations seemingly driven largely by CMV exposure. For the cohort, immune exposure information was limited to CMV serostatus. The study gave a list of around 170 TCR beta chains associated with cytomegalovirus. A cluster of highly shared sequence variants was judged likely to represent a technical artifact of the sequencing pipeline. In this cohort, only TCR beta chains were sequenced, and detectable features were limited by the absence of alpha or paired-chain data. In a later analysis, around 17,000 TCR beta sequences were associated with specific HLA alleles at a false discovery rate of 0.05. In vitro tests confirmed that a few of the cytomegalovirus-associated TCR beta chains recognize cytomegalovirus antigens.

The cohort consisted of 666 healthy bone marrow donors. At the time of sampling, every cohort member was nominally healthy, though immune exposures that went unrecorded were likely present. The donor was CMV seropositive and was included in the group of 300 or so seropositive cohort members. A peripheral blood sample was provided by each donor, and peripheral blood mononuclear cells were used for TCR beta sequencing. Genomic DNA extraction from the blood cell samples was performed with the Qiagen DNeasy Blood Extraction Kit. Spanning cysteine to phenylalanine, the CDR3 consists of 15 amino acids. CDR3 DNA is the only sequence kept; it has 45 bases, read in frame from the first base. Based on the germline V gene (reference sequence), the CDR1 and CDR2 sequences are MNHEY and SMNVEV. V is cut back by 5 bases and J by 2 bases, with 8 bases in the junction unmatched. This clone appeared a single time. The target of this receptor is not known. No much larger clone exists at a distance of one base, and base qualities are not known.

Library preparation used the immunoSEQ multiplex PCR assay. For the multiplex PCR, a mixture combining 60 forward primers for TCR Vbeta segments and 13 reverse primers for TCR Jbeta segments was used. A multiplex PCR assay on genomic DNA amplified the CDR3 region of rearranged TCR beta genes. Amplified TCR beta libraries were sequenced as 87-base-pair reads on the Illumina HiSeq System. The published analysis was carried out like this. A later analysis counted about 80 million unique TCR beta chains across the approximately 700 repertoires, and roughly 9.9 million of these chains were shared by at least two donors. To remove PCR and sequencing errors, raw reads were error-corrected and collapsed into unique sequences using a nearest-neighbor algorithm that merged closely related sequences. V, D and J gene segments were assigned by aligning CDR3 sequences to IMGT reference sequences. Each retained sequence needed at least a six-nucleotide match to both a V gene segment and a J gene segment. A rearrangement counted as productive if the CDR3 had no stop codons and remained in frame with V and J, and every other rearrangement counted as non-productive. CDR3 was defined according to IMGT convention as the region running from the second conserved V-encoded cysteine to the conserved J-encoded phenylalanine. In an earlier analysis of around 570 of the donors, sequences lacking an unambiguous match to a single V gene segment were excluded. In an earlier analysis of 450 to 700 of the donors, V segments were called functional above 56.7% productive rearrangements and were called segregating when the between-donor standard deviation exceeded 5%. A statistical classification framework was built to diagnose cytomegalovirus status from the catalog of TCR beta chain sequences. In a later analysis, V and J genes were assigned by comparing TCR nucleotide sequences against IMGT/GENE-DB human TR gene sequences. In a later analysis, CDR3 sequences and most-parsimonious VDJ recombination scenarios were assigned using the TCRdist pipeline. In a later analysis, each TCR beta chain was defined by its CDR3 amino acid sequence together with its V-gene family, and reads without a unique V-gene family were excluded. To address suspected cross-contamination and a sequencing artifact, a later analysis removed several hundred highly shared, low-generation-probability nucleotide sequences. In a later analysis, a clonal expansion index was calculated for each public chain from normalized within-repertoire ranks of inferred template counts. A later analysis computed generation probabilities with a VDJ recombination model fitted to out-of-frame rearrangements, and checked the results against IGoR. A later analysis scored TCR-TCR, TCR-HLA and TCR-CMV co-occurrence with hypergeometric tests, applying a repertoire-size bias correction to TCR pairs. False discovery rates were estimated in a later analysis by permuting HLA or CMV assignments 20 times. In a later analysis, co-occurring TCRs were grouped with DBSCAN, and TCRdist sequence similarity was added when clustering was performed within HLA-allele-positive subsets. Repertoires with fewer than 30,000 or more than 120,000 public chains were left out of co-occurrence clustering, as were roughly five repertoires with anomalous nucleotide sharing. Drawn from immuneACCESS, this table holds only the in-frame rearrangements with V and J called that TCRdb kept. Clones are partly lost; checked studies trace under half to an unresolved V gene and leave the rest unexplained. The V and J calls and clone size were taken over from that table, and D and trimming were inferred from the DNA. This sample lists approximately 110,000 clones; under 85% were detected once. The ten biggest clones cover 8.6% of the sample.

The chain uses TRBV27 and TRBJ2-5; 7 central nucleotides agree with TRBD2. The specimen was PBMCs. This receptor was taken from a woman between 40 and 50 years old in good health and CMV-seropositive. The CDR3 protein sequence reads: CASSNTSVIQETQYF. The DNA reads as follows: TGTGCCAGCAGTAATACTAGCGTTATACAAGAGACCCAGTACTTC.